Frequency places the clone carrying this T cell receptor beta chain as medium-sized. Germline V gene sequence: CDR1 LGHNA, CDR2 YSLEER. The CDR3 extends over 15 amino acids. cDNA libraries for TRB were generated by 5' RACE incorporating UMI labels. Following a re-call of the 5' RACE reads, TCRdb has one entry per CDR3 protein and lacks DNA. The ten top clones account for approximately 1.9%, within a sample of around 8,000 distinct CDR3 sequences. This sample was included in a study of CXCR3-negative and CXCR3-positive naive CD8 T cells. By phenotype, naive CD8+ T cells were CD45RO-CCR7+CD27+CD95-. The V gene is TRBV4-3, the J gene TRBJ2-1. The sequencing input was naive CXCR3- CD8+ T cells from blood. The subset: CD45RO-CCR7+CD27+CD95- naive CD8+ T cells lacking CXCR3 (TNR3-). This TCR derives from a human donor in good health. Some clones in this sample may be carry-over from other donors' samples. The CDR3: CASSQAVSSANEQFF.